The 18 T cell receptor beta chains reported below all come from one sample, sequenced in a study of metastatic and nonmetastatic thyroid tumors (dated by TCRdb to the early 2020s). The library came from PCR. The instrument given in TCRdb is Illumina HiSeq 4000. The public reads were reprocessed in TCRdb via fastp at Q25 and MiXCR, keeping in-frame beta chains. Across this sample there are some 21,000 clones, with approximately 20% seen only once. The leading ten clones occupy around 21% of the sample. Before undergoing thyroid surgery, none of the patients had been given any kind of treatment. Sequenced sample: blood. The receptors derive from a male donor with papillary thyroid cancer or a benign thyroid nodule (not recorded which). Some clones in this sample may be carry-over from other donors' samples.

This clone occurred many times. The chain uses TRBV5-5 and TRBJ2-5; a possible D gene is TRBD2 (6 bases). Germline lookup yields CDR1 SGHKS and CDR2 YYEKEE (reference sequence). Trimming removed 2 bases at V and 5 bases at J, with 10 bases between. This CDR3 is 13 amino acids long. As DNA, the CDR3 is TGTGCCAGCAGCTTAGGAGGGAAGGAGACCCAGTACTTC. Translation: CASSLGGKETQYF.

This clone occurred many times. V usage is TRBV14 and J usage is TRBJ1-1; no clear D gene. Germline values: CDR1 SGHDN, CDR2 FVKESK. CDR3 length equals 12 residues. V was trimmed by 4 bases and J by 11 bases, leaving 14 bases between them. CDR3 in amino acids: CASSPSSAGAFF. The CDR3 bases are TGTGCCAGCAGCCCTTCGAGTGCTGGGGCTTTCTTT.

This clone was seen at least ten times. The genes are TRBV15 and TRBJ1-1; 8 bases fit TRBD1. CDR1 is LNHNV and CDR2 is YYDKDF in the germline V gene (reference sequence). The length of the CDR3 is 19 residues. The ends lost 2 bases at V and 0 bases at J; junction bases unmatched: 14. The CDR3: CATSRPRDRSFIMNTEAFF. CDR3 DNA sequence: TGTGCCACCAGCAGACCCCGGGACAGGTCCTTTATCATGAACACTGAAGCTTTCTTT.

The sample holds a few counts of this clone. V is TRBV27 and J is TRBJ1-4, with D perhaps TRBD1 (5 bases). With 8 bases removed from V and 0 bases from J, the gap between germline ends came to 16 bases. The CDR3 has 16 residues. The germline gives CDR1 MNHEY, CDR2 SMNVEV (reference sequence). The CDR3 sequence is CASGPGLYATNEKLFF. The CDR3 region has the DNA TGTGCCAGCGGCCCGGGGCTGTACGCAACTAATGAAAAACTGTTTTTT. Based on the CDR3 plus reference TRBV27 and TRBJ1-4, the full variable domain is EAQVTQNPRYLITVTGKKLTVTCSQNMNHEYMSWYRQDPGLGLRQIYYSMNVEVTDKGDVPEGYKVSRKEKRNFPLILESPSPNQTSLYFCASGPGLYATNEKLFFGSGTQLSVL.

There are many counts of this clone. The chain links TRBV5-1 to TRBJ1-3, with D possibly matching TRBD1 (5 bases). The CDR3 loop spans 15 amino acids. From germline, CDR1 is SGHRS and CDR2 YFSETQ. The V end lost 1 base, the J end lost 4 bases, and 12 bases lay between the germline ends. The CDR3: CASSLTGQRGNTIYF. CDR3 DNA: TGCGCCAGCAGCTTGACAGGACAACGCGGAAACACCATATATTTT.

This clone appeared many times. The chain combines TRBV5-4 with TRBJ2-1; D gene uncertain. The V end was cut by 3 bases, the J end by 7 bases, with 14 bases between. There are 14 residues in the CDR3. In germline, CDR1 is SGHNT, CDR2 YYREEE (reference sequence). The CDR3 region is CASSSQRGSNEQFF. CDR3 nucleotide sequence: TGTGCCAGCAGCTCTCAACGAGGATCTAATGAGCAGTTCTTC.

The CDR3 region has the DNA TGTGCCAGCAGTTTACCTTCGGAGACCCAGTACTTC. This sequence encodes CASSLPSETQYF. This rearrangement joins TRBV27 to TRBJ2-5; D is unresolved. CDR3 length: 12 residues. V dropped 2 bases and J dropped 5 bases, with 6 bases sitting between them. Germline values: CDR1 MNHEY, CDR2 SMNVEV (reference sequence).

In its sample, this clone was seen a few times. This chain uses TRBV10-3 with TRBJ2-1, with D perhaps given as TRBD1 or TRBD2 (6 bases each). Between the trimmed V and J ends, which lost 7 bases and 0 bases, there was a span of 10 bases. The length of the CDR3 is 14 residues. CDR1 is ENHRY, CDR2 SYGVKD, per germline. The CDR3 nucleotides read TGTGCCATCATTGCGGGACACTCCTACAATGAGCAGTTCTTC. Its translation is CAIIAGHSYNEQFF.

This clone was observed once. The CDR3 is CASSPDSARGINNSPLHF. CDR3 in DNA: TGTGCCAGCTCACCGGACAGTGCCAGAGGAATTAATAATTCACCCCTCCACTTT. The rearrangement joins TRBV18 to TRBJ1-6; D possibly corresponds to TRBD1 (6 bases). Trimming removed 3 bases from V and 5 bases from J, with 20 bases in between. CDR3 length: 18 residues. Germline V gives CDR1 KGHSH, CDR2 LQKENI.

With respect to this clone: The CDR3 does not close with the conserved phenylalanine or tryptophan, likely indicating a read error. The chain carries TRBV5-1 and TRBJ1-2, with a weak D call TRBD1 (5 bases). CDR3 length: 15 residues. V lost 1 base to trimming and J lost 6 bases, with 16 bases between them. The germline gives CDR1 SGHRS, CDR2 YFSETQ. In DNA, the CDR3 is TGCGCCAGCAGCTTGATGGGACGCAGTAGGGATGGCTACACCTCC. This codes for CASSLMGRSRDGYTS.

The table lists this clone with many counts. This chain connects TRBV30 to TRBJ2-5; D gene ambiguous. CDR1 is GTSNPN, CDR2 SVGIG, per germline (reference sequence). The CDR3 is 13 residues long. The ends were cut back, 0 bases at V and 7 bases at J, with 12 bases in the middle. The CDR3 DNA reads as TGTGCCTGGAGTGTGGGCGGCTTGGGGACCCAGTACTTC. Amino acid sequence: CAWSVGGLGTQYF.

This clone was recorded many times. A much larger clone sits a single nucleotide away, making a read error possible. This chain connects TRBV20-1 to TRBJ2-7; TRBD1 agrees at 8 bases. Germline lookup yields CDR1 DFQATT and CDR2 SNEGSKA (reference sequence). The CDR3 length is 20 residues. CDR3 DNA sequence: TGCAGTGCTAGGTATGGTGCGGGACAGGTCCAAGTAGGGAGCTCCGACGAGCAGTACTTC. Protein product: CSARYGAGQVQVGSSDEQYF.

Many counts were recorded for this clone. The gene calls are TRBV6-1 and TRBJ1-1, with a tentative D call TRBD1 (5 bases). The CDR3 is 16 amino acids. Germline values: CDR1 MNHNS, CDR2 SASEGT. Trimming cost V 10 bases and J 2 bases, with 23 bases left between them. CDR3: CATTPALTGINTEAFF. The CDR3 DNA reads TGTGCCACAACCCCTGCGCTCACAGGAATAAACACTGAAGCTTTCTTT.

The chain employs TRBV5-1 and TRBJ2-6; no clear D gene. Germline V lookup: CDR1 SGHRS, CDR2 YFSETQ. The CDR3 runs to 17 residues. Trimming shortened V by 0 bases and J by 0 bases, and 10 bases separated the two germline ends. The CDR3, as DNA: TGCGCCAGCAGCTTGGGGGTTGGGGTCTCTGGGGCCAACGTCCTGACTTTC. Translation: CASSLGVGVSGANVLTF.

This clone was seen many times. The chain links TRBV20-1 to TRBJ2-1; D not resolved. Germline V gene lookup returns CDR1 DFQATT and CDR2 SNEGSKA (reference sequence). The CDR3 contains 11 residues. Trimming removed 6 bases at V and 1 base at J, with 4 bases between. CDR3 protein: CSAGSYNEQFF. CDR3 bases: TGCAGTGCGGGGTCCTACAATGAGCAGTTCTTC.

In its sample, this clone was seen many times. The CDR3 spells CASSLERTGAGEQYF. The CDR3 DNA reads TGTGCCAGCAGCTTAGAAAGGACAGGGGCAGGGGAGCAGTACTTC. The chain recombines TRBV11-2 with TRBJ2-7, with TRBD1 matching 9 bases. Germline CDR1 and CDR2: SGHAT and FQNNGV. The CDR3 contains 15 residues. The V gene end was trimmed by 0 bases and the J gene end by 7 bases; junction bases not matched to a gene: 7.

This chain connects TRBV27 to TRBJ2-7; D is unclear. This CDR3 has 14 residues. V was pared by 5 bases and J by 3 bases, with 14 bases between. CDR1 and CDR2 (germline): MNHEY, SMNVEV (reference sequence). The CDR3 DNA follows: TGTGCCAGCAGTCCCCTAGTGGGCGGCTACGAGCAGTACTTC. Its protein is CASSPLVGGYEQYF.

This clone has just a few counts. A much more abundant neighbour one base away suggests this may be a read error. The chain combines TRBV29-1 with TRBJ2-1, with 13 bases identical to TRBD2. CDR1 and CDR2 from the germline V gene are SQVTM and ANQGSEA. This CDR3 has 13 amino acids. The CDR3 spells CIVGLAGDIEQFF. The DNA of the CDR3 is TGCATCGTTGGACTAGCGGGAGATATCGAGCAGTTCTTC.